The present TCR beta chain was sequenced within a study of cytomegalovirus exposure and HLA in healthy donors. It was with 60 Vbeta and 13 Jbeta primers that the PCR ran. Only in-frame clones appear in the TCRdb table, and some are missing; sequencing was by immunoSEQ multiplex PCR. This sample has about 88,000 clones, with roughly three quarters found just once. V was cut by 3 bases and J by 1 base, with 3 bases left in between. The CDR3 has 12 amino acids. CDR1 SGHTA and CDR2 FQGNSA come from the germline V gene. In its sample, this clone was seen a few times. The TCR originated in a middle-aged woman in good health and CMV-seronegative. Sequenced sample: PBMCs. The V and J genes are TRBV7-2 and TRBJ1-1, with unresolved D. DNA of the CDR3: TGTGCCAGCAGCTTCGGGAACACTGAAGCTTTCTTT. This encodes CASSFGNTEAFF.